Listed below are T cell receptor beta chains from one sample, sequenced in a study of neurological immune-mediated disorders. TCRdb fed the 5' RACE reads into MiXCR, producing one record per CDR3 protein. The sample consists of 45,000 to 50,000 distinct CDR3 sequences, approximately 4.5% of them appearing once. Sequencing used PBMCs. The receptors derive from a woman aged 55-70 years with multiple sclerosis. Each CDR3 is given with its conserved first and last residue. The order of the fields is J gene, V gene, D gene, clone size, CDR3 DNA, CDR3 protein. A D gene is named only where the DNA matches it firmly. Where a row states a size, it is once, few, many or the class of an expanded clone; other rows omit it.

j_call: TRBJ2-1
v_call: TRBV20-1
d_call: NA
clone_size: once
cdr3_nt: TGCAGTGCTAGAGACCCAATAGCAAATGAGCAGTTCTTC
cdr3_aa: CSARDPIANEQFF

j_call: TRBJ1-5
v_call: TRBV2
d_call: NA
clone_size: NA
cdr3_nt: TGTGCCAGCAGTGAGGTTATTGACCCGCCCCAGCATTTT
cdr3_aa: CASSEVIDPPQHF

j_call: TRBJ2-1
v_call: TRBV15
d_call: NA
clone_size: many
cdr3_nt: TGTGCCACCAGCAGGTATGGAAGATACAATGAGCAGTTCTTC
cdr3_aa: CATSRYGRYNEQFF

j_call: TRBJ2-7
v_call: TRBV7-8
d_call: NA
clone_size: many
cdr3_nt: TGTGCCAGCAGCTTAGGGGGTTTGCCCTACGAGCAGTACTTC
cdr3_aa: CASSLGGLPYEQYF

j_call: TRBJ1-1
v_call: TRBV20-1
d_call: NA
clone_size: few
cdr3_nt: TGCAGTGCTAGAGGGGGGGGTGAAGCTTTCTTT
cdr3_aa: CSARGGGEAFF

j_call: TRBJ2-7
v_call: TRBV20-1
d_call: NA
clone_size: many
cdr3_nt: TGCAGTGCTAGAGAGGGTGCCCCCAGGGTCCCCTACGAGCAGTACTTC
cdr3_aa: CSAREGAPRVPYEQYF

j_call: TRBJ1-2
v_call: TRBV7-2
d_call: NA
clone_size: few
cdr3_nt: TGTGCCAGCAGCTTAGATTATGGTGTAGGGTATGGCTACACCTTC
cdr3_aa: CASSLDYGVGYGYTF

j_call: TRBJ2-3
v_call: TRBV7-2
d_call: TRBD2
clone_size: many
cdr3_nt: TGTGCCAGCAGCTTTAGCGGGGGGGCCGGCACAGATACGCAGTATTTT
cdr3_aa: CASSFSGGAGTDTQYF

j_call: TRBJ2-5
v_call: TRBV11-2
d_call: NA
clone_size: NA
cdr3_nt: TGTGCCAGCAGCTCCCTAGGCAGGGGTGCCCAAGAGACCCAGTACTTC
cdr3_aa: CASSSLGRGAQETQYF

j_call: TRBJ1-2
v_call: TRBV9
d_call: NA
clone_size: many
cdr3_nt: TGTGCCAGCAGCGTAGACGCTGCTAACTATGGCTACACCTTC
cdr3_aa: CASSVDAANYGYTF

j_call: TRBJ1-5
v_call: TRBV20-1
d_call: NA
clone_size: many
cdr3_nt: TGCAGTGCTAGTCTCGGGGGATGGGGTCAGCCCCAGCATTTT
cdr3_aa: CSASLGGWGQPQHF

j_call: TRBJ1-2
v_call: TRBV5-1
d_call: NA
clone_size: many
cdr3_nt: TGCGCCAGCAGCTTCTACCGCAGTCATGGCTACACCTTC
cdr3_aa: CASSFYRSHGYTF

j_call: TRBJ2-3
v_call: TRBV7-2
d_call: TRBD2
clone_size: many
cdr3_nt: TGTGCCAGCAGCGCACGGGGGGATAACACAGATACGCAGTATTTT
cdr3_aa: CASSARGDNTDTQYF

j_call: TRBJ2-5
v_call: TRBV18
d_call: NA
clone_size: few
cdr3_nt: TGTGCCAGCTCACCACTGAGGGTTAGGCAAGAGACCCAGTACTTC
cdr3_aa: CASSPLRVRQETQYF